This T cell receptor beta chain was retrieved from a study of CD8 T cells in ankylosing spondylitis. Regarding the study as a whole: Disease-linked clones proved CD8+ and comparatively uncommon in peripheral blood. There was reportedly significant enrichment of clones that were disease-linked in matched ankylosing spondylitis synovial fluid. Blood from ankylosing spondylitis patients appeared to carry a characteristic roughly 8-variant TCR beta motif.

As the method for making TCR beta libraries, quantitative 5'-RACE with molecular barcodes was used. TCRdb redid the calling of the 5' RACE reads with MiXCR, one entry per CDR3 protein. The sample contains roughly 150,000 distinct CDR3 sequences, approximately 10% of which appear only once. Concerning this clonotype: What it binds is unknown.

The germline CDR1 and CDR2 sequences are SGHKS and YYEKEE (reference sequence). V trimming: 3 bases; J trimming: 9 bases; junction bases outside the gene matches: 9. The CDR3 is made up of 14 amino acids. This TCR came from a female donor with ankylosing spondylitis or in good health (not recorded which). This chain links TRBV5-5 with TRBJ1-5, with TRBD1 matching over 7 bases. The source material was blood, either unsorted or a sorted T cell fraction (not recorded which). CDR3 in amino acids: CASSSDRDPRPQHF. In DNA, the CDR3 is TGTGCCAGCAGCTCAGACAGGGATCCGCGGCCCCAGCATTTT.